Here is one T cell receptor beta chain with its context. Its antigen specificity is not known. No much larger clone exists at a distance of one base, and base qualities are not known. These data are taken from a study of early T cells in non-severe SARS-CoV-2 infection (dated by TCRdb to the early 2020s). For the wider study: Because TCR sequencing was done on bulk RNA from unsorted whole blood, the alpha and beta chains could not be paired. The research as a whole found: VDJdb matching was skewed toward anti-spike CD8 responses and likely underestimated virus-specific expansions, missing private and CD4 specificities.

The library was generated by 5' RACE. The sequencer was a NextSeq 500. Unique molecular identifiers were attached to individual cDNA molecules in the TCR library protocol so that sequencing error and PCR bias could be corrected. TCR alpha and beta chains were both sequenced, and the abundances of alpha and beta sequences in each sample were closely correlated with each other. As for the original processing: Decombinator V4 was used to annotate TCR sequences for V gene, J gene and CDR3. TCRs were defined as expanded if a significant change between any two time points was detected under a Poisson model with p below 0.0001. Abundances of TCRs were expressed as counts per million after normalisation to the total number of TCRs sequenced in each sample. MAIT TCRs were defined by TRAV1-2 paired with TRAJ12, TRAJ20 or TRAJ33, and iNKT TCRs by TRAV10 paired with TRAJ18. VDJdb, accessed on 1 November 2021, was searched for TCRs annotated for CMV, EBV and SARS-CoV-2, and TCRs annotated for more than one antigen were excluded. The raw public data were reprocessed by TCRdb itself: fastp quality trimming at Q25, MiXCR clonotype calling, in-frame beta chains only. For every CDR3 protein sequence, its rows merge into one entry that carries the most common genes and DNA. These V and J calls are TCRdb output, not the study's own analysis. Present in this sample are 25,000 to 35,000 distinct CDR3 sequences, around 5.7% of which were seen just once. Around 5% of the sample is taken by the ten largest.

This was a case-control study nested in a cohort of healthcare workers in London, UK, who had nasopharyngeal swab PCR tests and blood samples taken every week. Healthcare workers were enrolled in the week of the UK lockdown, from 23 to 31 March 2020, and were followed every week for up to roughly 16 weeks. For this chain, trimming is 0 bases at the V end and 4 bases at the J end, and the number of junction bases without a gene match is 5. CDR1 and CDR2, per the germline V gene, are SGHRS and YFSETQ. The CDR3 runs 16 residues from the cysteine to the phenylalanine. The DNA shown is the 48-base CDR3, in frame from base 1.

The chain is assembled from TRBV5-1 and TRBJ2-1; 9 of the junction bases match TRBD2. The receptor was derived from an adult who was a healthcare worker with PCR-confirmed SARS-CoV-2 infection or an uninfected control (not recorded which). Sequenced: whole blood. The bases are TGCGCCAGCAGCTTGGGTCCTAGCGGGACTTACAATGAGCAGTTCTTC. Its protein product is CASSLGPSGTYNEQFF.